The entry below describes one T cell receptor (beta chain). Its antigen has not been determined. Base quality data are lacking; no much larger clone is found one base away. The library was obtained by 5' RACE. This sample was sequenced with an Illumina HiSeq 2500. A second about 7 to 11 cycle PCR used a sample-barcoded 5' primer and a J-beta primer mix. A template-switch 5' adaptor carrying 12 random nucleotides introduced a unique molecular identifier onto each TCR beta cDNA molecule. At least 3 million CDR3-containing paired-end reads were obtained from each sample. First-strand cDNA was synthesized from all RNA with the Mint cDNA synthesis kit, primed by a TRBC-specific oligonucleotide. Following uracil-DNA glycosylase treatment, a first 18-cycle PCR with universal primers M1SS and BC2_uni_R was performed on all cDNA. On the authors' methods: Each sample was normalized by randomly selecting 1 million high-quality reads, each carrying a distinct molecular identifier. Reads sharing molecular identifiers were discarded rather than binned into consensus sequences. MiTCR, run with a Q25 quality threshold and the strictest error-elimination algorithm, handled CDR3 identification, clonotype clustering and error correction. A nonparametric unseen species model with Euler transformation was used to estimate a lower bound on total TCR beta diversity. The public reads were quality trimmed at Q25 with fastp and then assembled into clones with MiXCR by TCRdb, keeping productive beta chains. Entries that share a CDR3 protein sequence are merged under the most common genes and DNA. TCRdb, rather than the study authors, made the V and J calls. This sample holds 800,000 or so distinct CDR3 sequences; more than 35% were observed only once. Roughly 18% of the sample rests with the top ten.

This specimen comes from a study of blood T cells in healthy people across ages (dated by TCRdb to 2015 to 2017). Notes on the research overall: In model experiments, roughly one uniquely barcoded TCR beta cDNA molecule per two T cells was captured by template switching. Using the same blood draw, the study looked at two additional independent replicas of 1 million unique cDNA reads for two donors, one aged 18 to 30 and the other aged 80 or older. The donors were divided into four age groups: young (average approximately 17 years), middle-aged (roughly 42), aged (62) and long-lived (roughly 82). To avoid experimental bias, donors of different ages were randomly spread across the sequencing lanes. Age-related changes in TCR beta repertoire diversity were measured in the study by deep sequencing normalized with unique cDNA molecular identifiers. The study at large found these results: Estimates of total diversity based on one million sequenced T cells were considered lower bounds and underestimates. Observed TCR beta diversity per million T cells fell roughly linearly with age, and a significant reduction was already apparent by age roughly 41. The long-lived group showed more naive CD4+ T cells, fewer expanded clones and increased TCR diversity than the aged group, suggesting age selection. Bulk unsorted PBMC profiling prevented conclusive comparison of naive and antigen-experienced compartments. Because the CMV infection status of the donors was unknown, age-related changes in expanded clonotypes may potentially have been confounded. There was a strong correlation between observed TCR beta diversity and the percentage of naive T cells measured by flow cytometry.

Trimmed from V: 5 bases; trimmed from J: 9 bases; junction bases lacking a gene match: 14. From the germline V gene (reference sequence), CDR1 is SGHAT and CDR2 is FQDESV. From the cysteine up to the phenylalanine, the CDR3 has a length of 16 residues. The retained sequence is limited to the CDR3, 48 bases, with the frame set at the first base. The roughly 39 donors, aged about 6 to 95 years, were systemically healthy Caucasian individuals from Russia. Around 10 milliliters of peripheral blood were collected from each donor into EDTA-treated Vacutainer tubes. Ficoll-Paque density-gradient centrifugation was used to isolate PBMCs, with at least 7 million per sample. Total RNA was extracted from PBMCs with Trizol reagent, with at least 5.5 micrograms obtained per sample. For every donor, an aliquot of PBMCs went through flow cytometry to measure the percentages of naive CD45RAhigh/CD27high T cells.

The sequencing input was blood. The source of this sequence is a man at least 80 years old in good health. This sequence uses TRBV11-1 and TRBJ2-1, with 9 junctional bases fitting TRBD2. The nucleotides are TGTGCCAGCAGCCCTTGTGCGGGAGGGACTTTTGGTGAGCAGTTCTTC. It encodes CASSPCAGGTFGEQFF.